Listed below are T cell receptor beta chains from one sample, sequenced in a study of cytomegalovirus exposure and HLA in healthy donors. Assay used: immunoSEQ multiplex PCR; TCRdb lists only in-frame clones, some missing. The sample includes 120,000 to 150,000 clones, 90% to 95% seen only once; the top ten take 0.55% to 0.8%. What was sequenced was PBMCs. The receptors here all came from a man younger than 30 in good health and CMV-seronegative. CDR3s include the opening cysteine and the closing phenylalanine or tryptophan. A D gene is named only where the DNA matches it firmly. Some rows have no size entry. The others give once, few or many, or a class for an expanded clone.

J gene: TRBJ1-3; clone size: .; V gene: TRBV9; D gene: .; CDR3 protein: CASSVGQGNTIYF; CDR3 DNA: TGTGCCAGCAGCGTAGGTCAGGGAAACACCATATATTTT
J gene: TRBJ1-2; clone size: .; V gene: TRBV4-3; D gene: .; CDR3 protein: CASSQDHGAGGYTF; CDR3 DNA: TGCGCCAGCAGCCAAGATCATGGGGCTGGTGGCTACACCTTC
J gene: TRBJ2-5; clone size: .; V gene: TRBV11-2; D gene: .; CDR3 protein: CASSSPRDKVQETQYF; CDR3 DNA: TGTGCCAGCAGCTCCCCCCGGGACAAGGTCCAAGAGACCCAGTACTTC
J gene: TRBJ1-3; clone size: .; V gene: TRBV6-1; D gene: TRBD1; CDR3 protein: CASRGQGAGNTIYF; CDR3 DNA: TGTGCCAGCAGGGGACAGGGGGCTGGAAACACCATATATTTT
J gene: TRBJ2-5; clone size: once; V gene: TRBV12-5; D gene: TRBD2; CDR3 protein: CASGLGLAGETQYF; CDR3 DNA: TGTGCTAGTGGTTTGGGACTAGCGGGGGAGACCCAGTACTTC
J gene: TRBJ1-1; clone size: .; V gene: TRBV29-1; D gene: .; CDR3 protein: CSVGSERREAFF; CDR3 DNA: TGCAGCGTTGGTTCTGAGAGGCGTGAAGCTTTCTTT
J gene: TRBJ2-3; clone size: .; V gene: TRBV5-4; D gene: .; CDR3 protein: CASSSPGVTDTQYF; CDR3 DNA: TGTGCCAGCAGCTCCCCGGGGGTCACAGATACGCAGTATTTT
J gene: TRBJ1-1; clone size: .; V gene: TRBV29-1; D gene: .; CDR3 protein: CSVESRVSNTEAFF; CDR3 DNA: TGCAGCGTTGAGTCACGGGTTTCGAACACTGAAGCTTTCTTT
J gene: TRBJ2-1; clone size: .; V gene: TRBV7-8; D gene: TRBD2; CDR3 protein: CASSGGLAGGSSYNEQFF; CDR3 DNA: TGTGCCAGCAGCGGAGGACTAGCGGGGGGATCCTCCTACAATGAGCAGTTCTTC
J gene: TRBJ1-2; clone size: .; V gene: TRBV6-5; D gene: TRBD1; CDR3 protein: CASSYNRGYYGYTF; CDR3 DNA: TGTGCCAGCAGTTACAACAGGGGCTACTATGGCTACACCTTC
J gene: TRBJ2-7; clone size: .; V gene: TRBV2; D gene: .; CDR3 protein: CASSQLGSVTYEQYF; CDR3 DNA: TGTGCCAGCAGCCAACTTGGGAGTGTCACCTACGAGCAGTACTTC
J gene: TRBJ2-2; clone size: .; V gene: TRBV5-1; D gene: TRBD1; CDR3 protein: CASRRTGATGELFF; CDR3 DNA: TGCGCCAGCAGAAGGACAGGGGCAACCGGGGAGCTGTTTTTT
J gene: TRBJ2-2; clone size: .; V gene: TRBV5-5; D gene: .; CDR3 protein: CASSPELGAGELFF; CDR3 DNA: TGTGCCAGCAGCCCGGAATTAGGGGCCGGGGAGCTGTTTTTT
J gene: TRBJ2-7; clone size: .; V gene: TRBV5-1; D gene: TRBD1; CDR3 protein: CASSPGTLGQVKWYEQYF; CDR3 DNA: TGCGCCAGCAGCCCGGGAACCCTCGGACAGGTAAAGTGGTACGAGCAGTACTTC
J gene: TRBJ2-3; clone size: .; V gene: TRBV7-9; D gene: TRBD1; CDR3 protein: CASSSYAGGFTDTQYF; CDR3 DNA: TGTGCCAGCAGCTCCTATGCAGGGGGTTTCACAGATACGCAGTATTTT
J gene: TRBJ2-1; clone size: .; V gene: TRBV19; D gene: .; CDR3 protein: CASSPAQRNEQFF; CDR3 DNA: TGTGCCAGTAGTCCGGCACAGCGGAATGAGCAGTTCTTC
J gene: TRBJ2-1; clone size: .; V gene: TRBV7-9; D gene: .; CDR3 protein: CASLPALSSYNEQFF; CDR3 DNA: TGTGCCAGCCTACCCGCACTGAGCTCCTACAATGAGCAGTTCTTC
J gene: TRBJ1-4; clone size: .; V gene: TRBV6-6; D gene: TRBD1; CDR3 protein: CASSYGQVATNEKLFF; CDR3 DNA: TGTGCCAGCAGTTACGGACAGGTTGCAACTAATGAAAAACTGTTTTTT
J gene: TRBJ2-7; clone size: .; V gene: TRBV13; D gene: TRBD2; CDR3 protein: CASSLGRASGGKYF; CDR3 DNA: TGTGCCAGCAGCTTAGGCCGGGCTAGCGGGGGGAAGTACTTC
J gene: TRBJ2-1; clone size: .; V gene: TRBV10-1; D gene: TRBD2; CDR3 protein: CASSESGTSGDSSYNEQFF; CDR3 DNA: TGCGCCAGCAGTGAGTCAGGGACTAGCGGGGACAGCTCCTACAATGAGCAGTTCTTC
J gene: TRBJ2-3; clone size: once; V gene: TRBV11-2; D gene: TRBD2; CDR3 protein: CASSLEAPPSGAFTDTQYF; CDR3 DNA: TGTGCCAGCAGCTTAGAAGCCCCTCCAAGCGGGGCGTTCACAGATACGCAGTATTTT
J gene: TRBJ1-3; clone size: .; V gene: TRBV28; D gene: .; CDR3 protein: CASWGSGNTIYF; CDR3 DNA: TGTGCCAGCTGGGGCAGTGGAAACACCATATATTTT
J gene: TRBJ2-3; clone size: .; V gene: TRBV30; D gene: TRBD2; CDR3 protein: CAWRTLLAGPGTDTQYF; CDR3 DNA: TGTGCCTGGAGAACGTTGTTAGCGGGACCCGGAACAGATACGCAGTATTTT
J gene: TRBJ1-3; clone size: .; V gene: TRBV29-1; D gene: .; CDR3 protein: CSVEELTGSGNTIYF; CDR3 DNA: TGCAGCGTTGAAGAACTGACAGGTTCTGGAAACACCATATATTTT
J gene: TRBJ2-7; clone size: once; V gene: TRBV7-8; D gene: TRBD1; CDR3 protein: CASSLGSGQGMGEQYF; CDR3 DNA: TGTGCCAGCAGCTTAGGCTCGGGACAGGGGATGGGCGAGCAGTACTTC
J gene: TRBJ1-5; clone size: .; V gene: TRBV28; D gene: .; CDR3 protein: CASSFGQPQHF; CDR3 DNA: TGTGCCAGCAGTTTCGGGCAGCCCCAGCATTTT
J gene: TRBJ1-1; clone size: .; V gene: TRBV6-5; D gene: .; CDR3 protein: CASRDTHRDPTEAFF; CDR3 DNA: TGTGCCAGCAGAGATACTCACAGGGATCCCACTGAAGCTTTCTTT
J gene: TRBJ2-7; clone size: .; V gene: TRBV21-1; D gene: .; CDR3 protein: CASSNTYEQYF; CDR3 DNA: TGTGCCAGCAGCAACACCTACGAGCAGTACTTC
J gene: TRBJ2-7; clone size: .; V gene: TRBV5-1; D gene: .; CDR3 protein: CASSWDTDYEQYF; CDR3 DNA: TGCGCCAGCAGCTGGGACACGGACTACGAGCAGTACTTC
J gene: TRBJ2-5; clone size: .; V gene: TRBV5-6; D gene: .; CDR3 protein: CASSSREQETQYF; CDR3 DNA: TGTGCCAGCAGCTCCCGGGAGCAAGAGACCCAGTACTTC
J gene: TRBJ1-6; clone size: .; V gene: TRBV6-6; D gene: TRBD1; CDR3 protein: CASSPRTGADSPLHF; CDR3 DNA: TGTGCCAGCAGCCCGAGGACAGGGGCAGATTCACCCCTCCACTTT
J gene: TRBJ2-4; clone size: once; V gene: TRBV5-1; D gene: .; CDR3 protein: CASSLGVAKNIQYF; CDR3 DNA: TGCGCCAGCAGTCTAGGGGTGGCCAAAAACATTCAGTACTTC
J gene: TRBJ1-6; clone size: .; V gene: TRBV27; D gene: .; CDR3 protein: CASSLQGYSPLHF; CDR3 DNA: TGTGCCAGCAGTTTACAGGGTTACTCACCCCTCCACTTT
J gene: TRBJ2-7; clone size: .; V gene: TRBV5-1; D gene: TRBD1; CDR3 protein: CASSLSGQGTHEQYF; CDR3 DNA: TGCGCCAGCAGCTTATCGGGACAGGGGACCCACGAGCAGTACTTC
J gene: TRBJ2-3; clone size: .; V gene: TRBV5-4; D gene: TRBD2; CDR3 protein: CASSNRRLAGGHGDTQYF; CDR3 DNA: TGTGCCAGCAGCAATAGAAGACTAGCGGGAGGGCATGGAGATACGCAGTATTTT
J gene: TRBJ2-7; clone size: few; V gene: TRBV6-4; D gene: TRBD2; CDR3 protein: CASSERGGAYEQYF; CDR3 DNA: TGTGCCAGCAGTGAGCGCGGGGGGGCCTACGAGCAGTACTTC
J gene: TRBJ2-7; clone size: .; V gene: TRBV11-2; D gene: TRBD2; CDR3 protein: CASFGTSGGYEQYF; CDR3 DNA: TGTGCCAGCTTTGGGACTAGCGGGGGTTACGAGCAGTACTTC
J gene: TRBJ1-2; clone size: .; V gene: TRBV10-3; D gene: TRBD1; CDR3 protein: CAITGTESYGYTF; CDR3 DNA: TGTGCCATCACAGGGACAGAATCCTATGGCTACACCTTC
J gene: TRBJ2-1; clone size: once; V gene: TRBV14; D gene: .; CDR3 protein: CASSQDGQGLLDNEQFF; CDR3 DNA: TGTGCCAGCAGCCAAGACGGTCAGGGCTTGTTGGACAATGAGCAGTTCTTC
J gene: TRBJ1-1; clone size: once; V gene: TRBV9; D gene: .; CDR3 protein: CASRPPGMENTEAFF; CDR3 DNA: TGTGCCAGCAGGCCCCCGGGAATGGAGAACACTGAAGCTTTCTTT
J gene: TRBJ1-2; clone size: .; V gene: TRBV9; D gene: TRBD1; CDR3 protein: CASSPRTGDKNGYTF; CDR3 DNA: TGTGCCAGCAGCCCAAGGACAGGGGATAAGAATGGCTACACCTTC
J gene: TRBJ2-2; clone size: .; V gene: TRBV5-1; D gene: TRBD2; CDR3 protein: CASSAGTSIGELFF; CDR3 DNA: TGCGCCAGCAGCGCAGGGACTAGCATCGGGGAGCTGTTTTTT
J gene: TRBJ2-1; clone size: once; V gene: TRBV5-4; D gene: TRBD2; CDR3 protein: CASSLALAGGGEQFF; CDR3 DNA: TGTGCCAGCAGCTTGGCACTAGCGGGGGGAGGTGAGCAGTTCTTC
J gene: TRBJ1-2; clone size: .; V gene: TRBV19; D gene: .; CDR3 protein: CASSTDSYGYTF; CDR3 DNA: TGTGCCAGTAGTACTGACAGCTATGGCTACACCTTC
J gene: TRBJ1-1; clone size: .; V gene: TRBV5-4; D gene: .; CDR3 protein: CASSEPGLRQAFF; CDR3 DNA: TGTGCCAGCAGCGAACCGGGACTCAGGCAAGCTTTCTTT
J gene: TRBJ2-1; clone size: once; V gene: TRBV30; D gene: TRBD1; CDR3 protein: CAWSLGGSGFF; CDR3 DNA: TGTGCCTGGAGTCTAGGGGGCTCTGGGTTCTTC
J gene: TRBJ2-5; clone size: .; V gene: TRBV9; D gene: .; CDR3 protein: CASSVGAREETQYF; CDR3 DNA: TGTGCCAGCAGCGTAGGAGCCAGGGAAGAGACCCAGTACTTC
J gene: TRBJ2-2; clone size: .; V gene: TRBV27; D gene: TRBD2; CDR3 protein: CASSLFWTSVRAGELFF; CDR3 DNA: TGTGCCAGCAGTTTGTTTTGGACTAGCGTTCGCGCCGGGGAGCTGTTTTTT